This paragraph reports one TCR beta chain. What it binds is not known. The data were taken from a study of molecular identifiers for immune sequencing clone quantification. A single record per CDR3 protein comes from TCRdb applying MiXCR to the PCR reads. Of approximately 54,000 distinct CDR3 sequences listed, less than 25% are singletons. Germline lookup yields CDR1 MNHEY and CDR2 SVGAGI. This CDR3 has 16 amino acids. After removal of 6 bases from V and 1 base from J, the junction contained 4 bases not matched to a gene. Study-level findings and limits: The share of molecules held by clones above 20 RNA copies was over 98% in effector cells and under 1% in naive cells.

Specimen: naive CD8+ T cells from blood, with Jurkat cell RNA spiked in. The subset is: FACS-sorted CD8+CD4-CCR7+CD45RA+ naive T cells. V and J are TRBV6-5 and TRBJ2-2; TRBD2 matches 11 bases. The sequence derives from a human donor in good health. Some libraries in this study had Jurkat cell RNA spiked in. The CDR3 nucleotides are TGTGCCAGCAGCCCACTAGCGGGGGAGAACACCGGGGAGCTGTTTTTT. This translates into CASSPLAGENTGELFF.